Each of the 2 T cell receptor beta chains below was sequenced from the same sample in a study of OX40 agonist ivuxolimab in advanced cancers. Sequencing was performed with immunoSEQ multiplex PCR; in TCRdb, only in-frame clones are kept and a portion is missing. The table lists more than 80,000 clones, approximately 90% of them singletons, with about 1.3% in the top ten. This material consisted of CD4+ or CD8+ T cells sorted from blood, taken in a trial of the OX40 agonist ivuxolimab. The receptors stem from an adult with an advanced solid tumor such as melanoma, head and neck, liver or kidney cancer.

The chain combines TRBV30 with TRBJ1-5, with 8 positions matching TRBD1. This CDR3 spans 16 amino acids. V dropped 0 bases and J dropped 6; count of bases not matched to a gene: 10. CDR1 and CDR2 from the germline V gene are GTSNPN and SVGIG (reference sequence). CDR3 amino acids: CAWSVSGQGAGQPQHF. CDR3 nucleotide sequence: TGTGCCTGGAGTGTTTCGGGGCAGGGGGCCGGTCAGCCCCAGCATTTT.

The chain links TRBV19 to TRBJ2-7; possibly TRBD1 or TRBD2 for D (5 bases each). V was cut by 9 bases and J by 9 bases, with 15 bases left in between. This CDR3 region has 11 residues. Germline V gives CDR1 LNHDA, CDR2 SQIVND (reference sequence). In DNA form, the CDR3 reads TGTGCCAGCGGGACCTCCCTTGGGCAGTACTTC. Encoded protein: CASGTSLGQYF.